Listed here are 23 T cell receptor beta chains from one sample, sequenced in a study of CD8+CD57+ T cells in acquired aplastic anemia. Using genomic DNA as the template, TCR beta VDJ and CDR3 profiling was carried out. TCRdb processed the reads anew with MiXCR; each CDR3 protein has one entry. The table has approximately 200,000 distinct CDR3 sequences, 50% to 55% seen once; the top ten hold around a sixth. Material for sequencing was sorted CD4+, CD8+, or CD8+CD57+ T cells (not recorded which) from PBMCs. These receptors came from a human donor in good health, serving as a control.

The gene calls are TRBV29-1 and TRBJ1-2, with D tentatively TRBD1 (5 bases). CDR3 length equals 14 residues. Germline V gene lookup returns CDR1 SQVTM and CDR2 ANQGSEA. Trimming removed 0 bases from V and 6 bases from J, with 14 bases in between. CDR3 sequence reads: CSVEDFPGRDGYTF. CDR3 bases: TGCAGCGTTGAAGATTTCCCAGGGAGGGATGGCTACACCTTC.

CDR3 sequence reads: CASAQGGEGPQHF. As DNA, the CDR3 is TGTGCCAGCGCCCAAGGGGGGGAGGGTCCCCAGCATTTT. The gene calls are TRBV9 and TRBJ1-5; tentative D call: TRBD1 (6 bases). Per the germline V gene, CDR1 is SGDLS and CDR2 is YYNGEE. This CDR3 contains 13 residues. Trimming pared 7 bases from V and 10 bases from J, leaving 18 bases between.

V is TRBV7-6 and J is TRBJ1-1; D ambiguous. This CDR3 is built from 15 residues. Deletions cut 1 base from V and 1 base from J, with 10 bases between. Per germline, CDR1 SGHVS and CDR2 FNYEAQ. The CDR3 loop is CASSLDAWGNTEAFF. The CDR3 nucleotides are TGTGCCAGCAGCTTAGATGCCTGGGGGAACACTGAAGCTTTCTTT.

The gene calls are TRBV19 and TRBJ1-1; 7 bases line up with TRBD1. The germline CDR1 and CDR2 sequences are LNHDA and SQIVND (reference sequence). The CDR3 has 15 amino acids. The V gene end was trimmed by 5 bases and the J gene end by 3 bases; junction bases not matched to a gene: 9. The CDR3 reads CASSQRQGQDTEAFF. The CDR3 nucleotides read TGTGCCAGTAGTCAACGACAGGGTCAGGACACTGAAGCTTTCTTT.

The V and J genes are TRBV10-3 and TRBJ2-5, with D perhaps being TRBD1 or TRBD2 (7 bases each). V was cut by 4 bases and J by 0 bases, with 27 bases left in between. CDR3 size: 20 residues. In germline, CDR1 is ENHRY, CDR2 SYGVKD. CDR3 region: CAISAGGQRGPHTNQETQYF. In DNA, the CDR3 is TGTGCCATCAGTGCGGGGGGACAGCGGGGACCACACACCAACCAAGAGACCCAGTACTTC.

This clonotype was counted ten times or more. In DNA form, the CDR3 reads TGTGCCATCAGTGAGTCGTGGGGACAGGGGGCGCAATTTGAGCAGTACTTC. This encodes CAISESWGQGAQFEQYF. The chain uses TRBV10-3 and TRBJ2-7; 12 bases map to TRBD1. V shed 0 bases, J shed 7 bases, and the junction held 10 bases outside the gene matches. The CDR3 totals 17 residues. CDR1 and CDR2 (germline): ENHRY, SYGVKD.

This clonotype was seen a few times. The rearrangement links TRBV6-2 or TRBV6-3 to TRBJ1-6; 8 bases match TRBD1. CDR3 length equals 16 residues. The germline gives CDR1 MNHEY, CDR2 SVGEGT. The J segment lost 0 bases and the V segment lost 5 bases, leaving 3 bases of the junction unmatched. In DNA, the CDR3 is TGTGCCAGCAGTCGGGACAGGAGCTCCTATAATTCACCCCTCCACTTT. The encoded protein is CASSRDRSSYNSPLHF.

This chain joins TRBV7-9 and TRBJ2-6; 9 bases are a match to TRBD1. The germline V gene encodes CDR1 SEHNR and CDR2 FQNEAQ (reference sequence). There are 16 residues in the CDR3. V lost 1 base and J lost 4; bases outside the gene matches: 2. CDR3 bases: TGTGCCAGCAGCTTAGGGACAGGGGTCGGGGCCAACGTCCTGACTTTC. It translates to CASSLGTGVGANVLTF.

The rearrangement uses TRBV20-1 and TRBJ2-7; 7 bases agree with TRBD2. This CDR3 is 16 amino acids long. CDR1 is DFQATT, CDR2 SNEGSKA, per germline (reference sequence). V lost 1 base, J lost 2 bases, and 11 bases stayed unmatched. CDR3 sequence (DNA): TGCAGTGCTAGAGGGTTGGGTGAGGGGAGGGCCTACGAGCAGTACTTC. It yields the protein CSARGLGEGRAYEQYF.

V is TRBV9 and J is TRBJ1-1; 11 bases align to TRBD1. CDR3 length: 15 amino acids. CDR1 is SGDLS and CDR2 is YYNGEE in the germline V gene. V dropped 3 bases and J dropped 5; count of bases not matched to a gene: 6. The CDR3 region has the DNA TGTGCCAGCAGCGCCACGGGACAGGGGGGAACTGAAGCTTTCTTT. As protein: CASSATGQGGTEAFF. Full variable domain (missing parts from reference TRBV9 and TRBJ1-1): DSGVTQTPKHLITATGQRVTLRCSPRSGDLSVYWYQQSLDQGLQFLIQYYNGEERAKGNILERFSAQQFPDLHSELNLSSLELGDSALYFCASSATGQGGTEAFFGQGTRLTVV.

This sequence joins TRBV20-1 and TRBJ1-1, with D perhaps TRBD1 (5 bases). The V end lost 5 bases, the J end lost 2 bases, and 18 bases lay between the germline ends. Germline CDR1 and CDR2: DFQATT and SNEGSKA (reference sequence). The CDR3 consists of 15 residues. The CDR3 reads CSAPTRGSGNTEAFF. The CDR3 DNA sequence: TGCAGTGCTCCTACTCGGGGCTCTGGAAACACTGAAGCTTTCTTT.

V usage is TRBV19 and J usage is TRBJ1-1; no clear D gene. This CDR3 is built from 14 residues. With 9 bases removed from V and 4 bases from J, the gap between germline ends came to 18 bases. CDR1 and CDR2 (germline): LNHDA, SQIVND (reference sequence). The DNA of the CDR3 is TGTGCCAGCCGAAAGGACGGGGAAGGCACTGAAGCTTTCTTT. This translates into CASRKDGEGTEAFF.

In its sample, this clonotype was seen once. This chain joins TRBV5-1 and TRBJ2-5; 7 bases fit TRBD1. CDR3 length equals 14 residues. The germline V gene encodes CDR1 SGHRS and CDR2 YFSETQ. J lost 3 bases, V lost 1 base, and 3 bases had no gene match. The CDR3, as DNA: TGCGCCAGCAGCTTGTTGGGACAGAAAGAGACCCAGTACTTC. Protein product: CASSLLGQKETQYF.

This clonotype was observed at least ten times. This rearrangement joins TRBV2 to TRBJ1-4; 7 bases align to TRBD1. This CDR3 has 16 amino acids. The V gene's germline CDR1 is SNHLY and CDR2 FYNNEI. The V gene end was trimmed by 8 bases and the J gene end by 4 bases; junction bases not matched to a gene: 13. The DNA for the CDR3 is TGTGCCAGCGATCCGAGAGGGGGCTCGAGTAATGAAAAACTGTTTTTT. Translating gives CASDPRGGSSNEKLFF.

CDR3 nucleotides: TGTGCCAGCAGCTTAGTCGCGGTCCAAGAGACCCAGTACTTC. Its translation: CASSLVAVQETQYF. This rearrangement joins TRBV7-2 to TRBJ2-5, with D unclear. Looked up from germline, CDR1 is SGHTA and CDR2 is FQGNSA. V was cut by 1 base and J by 1 base, with 7 bases left in between. The CDR3 is 14 residues long.

This clonotype was counted a few times. The V call is TRBV29-1, the J call TRBJ1-2, with 9 bases lining up with TRBD1. Germline loops: CDR1 SQVTM, CDR2 ANQGSEA. With V trimmed by 3 bases and J by 4 bases, 3 bases remained unmatched. This CDR3 region has 13 residues. CDR3 sequence reads: CSVDETGGYGYTF. The CDR3 nucleotides read TGCAGCGTTGATGAGACAGGGGGCTATGGCTACACCTTC.

This clonotype was picked up many times. The V gene is TRBV25-1, the J gene TRBJ1-4, with D uncertain. The CDR3 is 14 amino acids. Between the trimmed V and J ends, which lost 6 bases and 3 bases, there was a span of 11 bases. CDR1 and CDR2 from the germline V gene are MGHDK and SYGVNS. The CDR3 DNA sequence: TGTGCCAGCAGACAGACTGGGCCTAATGAAAAACTGTTTTTT. It encodes CASRQTGPNEKLFF.

This sequence joins TRBV20-1 and TRBJ1-2; 8 positions match TRBD1. Germline loops: CDR1 DFQATT, CDR2 SNEGSKA (reference sequence). V dropped 6 bases and J dropped 0; count of bases not matched to a gene: 6. This CDR3 contains 14 residues. CDR3 loop: CSASGTGANYGYTF. DNA for the CDR3: TGCAGTGCCTCTGGGACAGGAGCTAACTATGGCTACACCTTC.

J is TRBJ2-7 and V is TRBV5-1, with 10 nucleotides matching TRBD1. Germline CDR1 is SGHRS and CDR2 is YFSETQ. This CDR3 comprises 15 residues. Trimming at V came to 5 bases and at J to 3 bases, leaving 8 bases not matched to a gene. DNA of the CDR3: TGCGCCAGCAGTGAAGGGACAGGGGATCGCTACGAGCAGTACTTC. Translated: CASSEGTGDRYEQYF. The whole variable domain, filled in from reference TRBV5-1 and TRBJ2-7, reads KAGVTQTPRYLIKTRGQQVTLSCSPISGHRSVSWYQQTPGQGLQFLFEYFSETQRNKGNFPGRFSGRQFSNSRSEMNVSTLELGDSALYLCASSEGTGDRYEQYFGPGTRLTVT.

Comment on this clonotype: The final CDR3 position lacks the conserved phenylalanine or tryptophan, pointing to a likely read error. V and J are TRBV7-7 and TRBJ2-7; TRBD1 matches at 10 bases. CDR3 length equals 14 residues. Germline CDR1 and CDR2: SSHAT and FNYEAQ (reference sequence). The CDR3 reads CASSLAGQGYEQYL. The CDR3 DNA follows: TGTGCTAGCAGCTTAGCGGGACAGGGGTACGAGCAGTACCTC.

The CDR3 spells CATRRTVLLSYEQYV. The CDR3 DNA is TGTGCCACCAGGAGGACAGTCCTTCTTTCCTACGAGCAGTACGTC. The chain combines TRBV6-1 with TRBJ2-7, with D possibly being TRBD1 (6 bases). Deletions cut 10 bases from V and 1 base from J, with 20 bases between. The CDR3 sequence is 15 residues long. Germline CDR1 MNHNS, CDR2 SASEGT.

The chain recombines TRBV15 with TRBJ2-7; D may be TRBD1 or TRBD2 (5 bases each). Deletions cut 6 bases from V and 5 bases from J, with 11 bases between. CDR3 length equals 12 residues. In germline, CDR1 is LNHNV, CDR2 YYDKDF (reference sequence). The CDR3 coding sequence is TGTGCCACCAGTATGGGGACCAACGAGCAGTACTTC. Protein: CATSMGTNEQYF.

This clonotype was observed many times. The V gene is TRBV6-6, the J gene TRBJ1-4, with D maybe TRBD1 (6 bases). The ends were cut back, 7 bases at V and 3 bases at J, with 15 bases in the middle. The CDR3 totals 15 residues. Germline-derived CDR1 and CDR2 are MNHNY and SVGAGI (reference sequence). The CDR3 DNA sequence: TGTGCCAGCACCTCAAGGGGGGCGCCTAATGAAAAACTGTTTTTT. Translated, it gives CASTSRGAPNEKLFF.